This T cell receptor (beta chain) was sequenced in a study of blood T cells in healthy people across ages. Findings and limits, study-wide: With age, beta diversity per million T cells declined roughly linearly, significantly by approximately 40. Bulk PBMC profiling left naive and antigen-experienced comparisons inconclusive.

On this clonotype: Its antigen is currently unknown.

Isolation of PBMCs gave at least 7 million cells per sample. The authors extracted at least 5.5 micrograms of total RNA per sample. Germline loops: CDR1 LGHNA, CDR2 YSLEER. The CDR3 runs 16 residues. Trimming took 3 bases from V and 2 from J, leaving 17 bases between them. A second PCR, run for roughly 7 to 12 cycles, used a sample-barcoded 5' primer plus a J-beta primer mix. TCRdb reanalysed the 5' RACE reads using MiXCR and keeps one entry per CDR3 protein. The table has roughly 800,000 distinct CDR3 sequences, nearly 60% seen once. The receptor's source is a man aged 25 to 40 in good health. The chain combines TRBV4-3 with TRBJ2-7; possibly TRBD1 or TRBD2 for D (5 bases each). Sequencing was performed on blood. The CDR3 DNA reads as TGCGCCAGCAGCCAGAGTTTCCCCGGGGCCCCCTACGAGCAGTACTTC. This sequence encodes CASSQSFPGAPYEQYF.